This entry lists 25 T cell receptor beta chains sequenced from one sample in a study of T cells after somatic rescue of genetic block. Sequencing was performed with immunoSEQ multiplex PCR; in TCRdb, only in-frame clones are kept and a portion is missing. The repertoire holds 9,000 to 10,000 clones, 70% to 75% seen once, with roughly 22% in the top ten. The sequencing sample was made of peripheral blood mononuclear cells (PBMCs). These receptors all stem from a boy aged 5-17 years.

This clone was seen only once. The V gene is TRBV19, the J gene TRBJ2-3; TRBD2 matches at 8 bases. The CDR3 consists of 17 residues. Germline V gene sequence: CDR1 LNHDA, CDR2 SQIVND (reference sequence). V lost 6 bases, J lost 2 bases, and 13 bases stayed unmatched. The CDR3 DNA reads as TGTGCCAGTAGCGATCCGGGAGGGGGGGCTTACACAGATACGCAGTATTTT. Translating gives CASSDPGGGAYTDTQYF.

The chain has TRBV6-6 and TRBJ2-1, with 11 bases that match TRBD2. This CDR3 comprises 14 residues. Trimming removed 5 bases from V and 6 bases from J; junction bases left unmatched: 3. In germline, CDR1 is MNHNY, CDR2 SVGAGI (reference sequence). For the CDR3, the DNA is TGTGCCAGCAGTGGTCTAGCGGGGGGCAATGAGCAGTTCTTC. Protein: CASSGLAGGNEQFF.

The chain carries TRBV10-3 and TRBJ2-7; 9 nucleotides align to TRBD1. J lost 1 base, V lost 7 bases, and 8 bases had no gene match. The CDR3 runs 15 residues. Germline CDR1 reads ENHRY; CDR2 reads SYGVKD. The CDR3 here is CAITRTGDGSYEQYF. As DNA, the CDR3 is TGTGCCATCACCAGGACAGGGGACGGGTCCTACGAGCAGTACTTC.

The chain combines TRBV5-6 with TRBJ2-5, with 9 bases fitting TRBD1. Germline trimming cut 3 bases from V and 5 bases from J; bases unmatched to any gene: 5. Germline assignment: CDR1 SGHDT and CDR2 YYEEEE. The CDR3 totals 14 residues. The CDR3 region is CASSSWTGVETQYF. The CDR3 DNA reads TGTGCCAGCAGCTCCTGGACAGGGGTGGAGACCCAGTACTTC.

The J gene is TRBJ2-1, the V gene TRBV9, with 8 bases fitting TRBD2. V was pared by 6 bases and J by 6 bases, with 11 bases of the junction left unmatched. The CDR3 consists of 15 residues. Germline CDR1 reads SGDLS; CDR2 reads YYNGEE. CDR3 sequence (DNA): TGTGCCAGCAATCAGCGGGGGCCCGCTGGCAATGAGCAGTTCTTC. This gives the protein CASNQRGPAGNEQFF. The full variable domain, in which reference TRBV9 and TRBJ2-1 provide the parts outside the CDR3, is DSGVTQTPKHLITATGQRVTLRCSPRSGDLSVYWYQQSLDQGLQFLIQYYNGEERAKGNILERFSAQQFPDLHSELNLSSLELGDSALYFCASNQRGPAGNEQFFGPGTRLTVL.

This chain uses TRBV28 with TRBJ2-1, with TRBD2 as a possible D gene (5 bases). Trimming left V 5 bases short and J 6 bases short, with 11 bases between. The CDR3 consists of 13 residues. CDR1 MDHEN and CDR2 SYDVKM come from the germline V gene. DNA of the CDR3: TGTGCCAGCAGTCTTCGGACTCTCAATGAGCAGTTCTTC. It codes for CASSLRTLNEQFF.

The J gene is TRBJ1-4, the V gene TRBV6-5, with a weak D call TRBD1 (5 bases). V was clipped by 5 bases and J by 4 bases, with 11 bases between them. Germline CDR1 MNHEY, CDR2 SVGAGI. This CDR3 contains 14 residues. In nucleotides, the CDR3 is TGTGCCAGCAGTCTTCAGGGACTTAATGAAAAACTGTTTTTT. It codes for CASSLQGLNEKLFF.

The chain has TRBV6-5 and TRBJ2-5; 12 nucleotides align to TRBD1. Germline CDR1 reads MNHEY; CDR2 reads SVGAGI. Losses at the gene ends were 5 bases for V and 6 bases for J; bases not matched to a gene: 7. CDR3 length equals 15 residues. CDR3 nucleotides: TGTGCCAGCAGTCCCGGGACAGGGGGCTTGCAGACCCAGTACTTC. Translating it yields CASSPGTGGLQTQYF.

This chain links TRBV11-1 with TRBJ1-3; D unclear. This CDR3 has 16 amino acids. Germline CDR1 and CDR2: SGHAT and FQDESV (reference sequence). The germline V and J ends were trimmed by 1 base and 0 bases, with 10 bases remaining between them. This CDR3 is CASSLVAEDSGNTIYF. CDR3 DNA sequence: TGTGCCAGCAGCTTAGTAGCTGAGGACTCTGGAAACACCATATATTTT.

J is TRBJ2-5 and V is TRBV6-5; a possible D gene is TRBD2 (6 bases). The better agreement between TRBJ2-7 and the DNA end casts doubt on the J call. This CDR3 comprises 15 residues. CDR1 and CDR2 (germline): MNHEY, SVGAGI. Here the CDR3 reads CASSYSYGSSYEQYF. The CDR3, as DNA: TGTGCCAGCAGTTACTCGTACGGGAGCTCCTACGAGCAGTACTTC.

The rearrangement uses TRBV10-3 and TRBJ1-2; 9 positions match TRBD1. Germline CDR1 is ENHRY and CDR2 is SYGVKD. With V trimmed by 3 bases and J by 3 bases, 8 bases remained unmatched. This CDR3 region has 16 residues. CDR3 protein: CAISDHLRTGDYGYTF. In DNA form, the CDR3 reads TGTGCCATCAGTGACCACCTCAGGACAGGGGACTATGGCTACACCTTC.

The chain is built from TRBV7-9 and TRBJ2-2; tentative D call: TRBD1 (6 bases). V shed 5 bases and J shed 6 bases, with 16 bases lying between them. There are 15 residues in the CDR3. The germline V gene has CDR1 SEHNR and CDR2 FQNEAQ (reference sequence). The CDR3 here is CASSPRGRLSGELFF. The CDR3 DNA reads TGTGCCAGCAGCCCCAGGGGCCGACTGTCCGGGGAGCTGTTTTTT.

This clone has only one observation. The chain combines TRBV5-4 with TRBJ1-2; possible D gene TRBD1, 6 bases. This CDR3 is built from 15 residues. V lost 0 bases to trimming and J lost 5 bases, with 14 bases between them. Per the germline V gene, CDR1 is SGHNT and CDR2 is YYREEE (reference sequence). CDR3 in DNA: TGTGCCAGCAGCTTGGTGGGGGGCCGGTTATATGGCTACACCTTC. This codes for CASSLVGGRLYGYTF.

This chain uses TRBV18 with TRBJ2-3; perhaps TRBD1 as D (6 bases). Between the trimmed V and J ends, which lost 3 bases and 7 bases, there was a span of 17 bases. The CDR3 contains 15 residues. Germline assignment: CDR1 KGHSH and CDR2 LQKENI. The DNA of the CDR3 is TGTGCCAGCTCACCCCAGGGGTGGATCACGAATACGCAGTATTTT. This encodes CASSPQGWITNTQYF.

The V and J genes are TRBV4-1 and TRBJ2-1; 9 nucleotides agree with TRBD2. The CDR3 totals 18 residues. V shed 0 bases, J shed 0 bases, and the junction held 6 bases outside the gene matches. In germline, CDR1 is MGHRA, CDR2 YSYEKL. The CDR3 region has the DNA TGCGCCAGCAGCCAAGACGCGGGAGGGGTTAGCTCCTACAATGAGCAGTTCTTC. Its translation: CASSQDAGGVSSYNEQFF.

J is TRBJ2-3 and V is TRBV28; D not resolved. The CDR3 totals 11 residues. Per germline, CDR1 MDHEN and CDR2 SYDVKM. Trimming stripped 6 bases from V and 7 bases from J, with 8 bases between. CDR3 bases: TGTGCCAGCAGGAGCCTTTATACGCAGTATTTT. It yields the protein CASRSLYTQYF.

In this sample, this clone turned up a few times. V is TRBV19 and J is TRBJ1-1, with no clear D. Germline V CDR1 and CDR2: LNHDA, SQIVND (reference sequence). The CDR3 spans 15 residues. The V gene lost 5 bases and the J gene lost 6 bases, with 19 bases spanning the gap. The CDR3, as DNA: TGTGCCAGTAGTCCTCAAAACCTCAAGGGCGCTGAAGCTTTCTTT. Protein product: CASSPQNLKGAEAFF. Full variable domain (rest looked up from reference TRBV19 and TRBJ1-1): DGGITQSPKYLFRKEGQNVTLSCEQNLNHDAMYWYRQDPGQGLRLIYYSQIVNDFQKGDIAEGYSVSREKKESFPLTVTSAQKNPTAFYLCASSPQNLKGAEAFFGQGTRLTVV.

The chain combines TRBV9 with TRBJ2-7; TRBD1 aligns across 9 bases. CDR3 length: 14 residues. The trim removed 4 bases at V and 3 bases at J, leaving 5 bases unmatched. Germline CDR1 SGDLS, CDR2 YYNGEE. In DNA, the CDR3 is TGTGCCAGCAGCTTCGCGACAGGGGGCTACGAGCAGTACTTC. Translated, it gives CASSFATGGYEQYF. Drawing the rest from reference TRBV9 and TRBJ2-7, the complete variable domain is DSGVTQTPKHLITATGQRVTLRCSPRSGDLSVYWYQQSLDQGLQFLIQYYNGEERAKGNILERFSAQQFPDLHSELNLSSLELGDSALYFCASSFATGGYEQYFGPGTRLTVT.

The chain carries TRBV28 and TRBJ2-1, with 16 bases fitting TRBD2. Germline CDR1 MDHEN, CDR2 SYDVKM. V lost 3 bases to trimming and J lost 11 bases; unmatched junction nucleotides: 4. The CDR3 extends over 15 amino acids. The CDR3 DNA reads as TGTGCCAGCAGTTTGGGGACTAGCGGGAGGGCCAAGCAGTTCTTC. Amino acid sequence: CASSLGTSGRAKQFF.

The sample holds one count of this clone. The chain combines TRBV6-6 with TRBJ1-2; 9 positions match TRBD1. The CDR3 sequence is 16 residues long. V shed 0 bases, J shed 4 bases, and the junction held 6 bases outside the gene matches. The germline gives CDR1 MNHNY, CDR2 SVGAGI (reference sequence). Written as DNA, the CDR3 is TGTGCCAGCAGTTACTCTCTGGGACAGGGTCCCTATGGCTACACCTTC. It translates to CASSYSLGQGPYGYTF.

The CDR3 reads CASSLGHRDRDIQYF. The CDR3 nucleotides are TGCGCCAGCAGCTTGGGTCACCGGGACAGGGACATTCAGTACTTC. The gene calls are TRBV5-1 and TRBJ2-4, with 9 bases matching TRBD1. Germline V CDR1 and CDR2: SGHRS, YFSETQ. There are 15 residues in the CDR3. The V and J ends lost 0 bases and 8 bases, in that order; junction bases with no gene match: 6. The variable domain in full, completed from reference TRBV5-1 and TRBJ2-4, reads KAGVTQTPRYLIKTRGQQVTLSCSPISGHRSVSWYQQTPGQGLQFLFEYFSETQRNKGNFPGRFSGRQFSNSRSEMNVSTLELGDSALYLCASSLGHRDRDIQYFGAGTRLSVL.

The rearrangement links TRBV25-1 to TRBJ2-3, with unresolved D. V lost 1 base, J lost 1 base, and 9 bases lay in between. The CDR3 has 15 amino acids. CDR1 is MGHDK and CDR2 is SYGVNS in the germline V gene. The CDR3 spells CASSEFGQRTDTQYF. Here the CDR3 DNA reads TGTGCCAGCAGTGAATTTGGGCAGCGCACAGATACGCAGTATTTT.

The V call is TRBV5-1, the J call TRBJ1-5; D is possibly TRBD1 (6 bases). In germline, CDR1 is SGHRS, CDR2 YFSETQ. The CDR3 has 15 amino acids. V shed 7 bases and J shed 0 bases, with 14 bases lying between them. This CDR3 is CASRDTISSNQPQHF. CDR3 coding DNA: TGCGCCAGCCGGGACACGATCTCTAGCAATCAGCCCCAGCATTTT.

The rearrangement joins TRBV19 to TRBJ1-2; a possible D gene is TRBD1 (5 bases). This CDR3 region has 17 residues. V shed 5 bases and J shed 2 bases, with 21 bases lying between them. CDR1 is LNHDA, CDR2 SQIVND, per germline (reference sequence). CDR3 in amino acids: CASSWSGQPELNYGYTF. DNA of the CDR3: TGTGCCAGTAGTTGGTCTGGACAACCTGAGCTAAACTATGGCTACACCTTC.

This clone was observed a few times. The chain employs TRBV5-1 and TRBJ1-5; 9 nucleotides match TRBD1. Trimming cost V 0 bases and J 4 bases; bases outside gene matches: 2. This CDR3 has 15 amino acids. Per germline, CDR1 SGHRS and CDR2 YFSETQ. CDR3 protein: CASSLGQGENQPQHF. The CDR3 DNA follows: TGCGCCAGCAGCTTGGGACAGGGGGAAAATCAGCCCCAGCATTTT.